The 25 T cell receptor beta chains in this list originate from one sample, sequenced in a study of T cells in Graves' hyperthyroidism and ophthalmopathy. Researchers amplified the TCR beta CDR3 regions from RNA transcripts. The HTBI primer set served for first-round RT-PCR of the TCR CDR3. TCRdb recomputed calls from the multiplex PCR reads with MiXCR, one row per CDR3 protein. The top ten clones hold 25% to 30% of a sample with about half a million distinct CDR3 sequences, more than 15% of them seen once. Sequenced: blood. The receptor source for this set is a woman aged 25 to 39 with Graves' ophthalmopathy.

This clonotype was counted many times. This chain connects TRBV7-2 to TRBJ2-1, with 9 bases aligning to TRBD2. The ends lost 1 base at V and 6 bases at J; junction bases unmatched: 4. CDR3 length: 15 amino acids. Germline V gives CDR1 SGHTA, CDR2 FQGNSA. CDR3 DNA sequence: TGTGCCAGCAGCTTAGACGCGGGAGGGGTCAATGAGCAGTTCTTC. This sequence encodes CASSLDAGGVNEQFF.

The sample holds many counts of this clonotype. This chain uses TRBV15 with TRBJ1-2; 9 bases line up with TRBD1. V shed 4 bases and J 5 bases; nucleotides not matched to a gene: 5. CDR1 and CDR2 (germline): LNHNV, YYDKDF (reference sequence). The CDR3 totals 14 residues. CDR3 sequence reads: CATSTGQGSYGYTF. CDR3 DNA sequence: TGTGCCACCAGCACCGGACAGGGGTCGTATGGCTACACCTTC.

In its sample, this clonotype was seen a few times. CDR3 coding DNA: TGTGCCAGCAGTTACGGTGGGGATAGCAATCAGCCCCAGCATTTT. Translation gives CASSYGGDSNQPQHF. The chain has TRBV6-5 and TRBJ1-5; D ambiguous. Looked up from germline, CDR1 is MNHEY and CDR2 is SVGAGI. This CDR3 spans 15 amino acids. V shed 2 bases and J shed 0 bases, with 8 bases lying between them.

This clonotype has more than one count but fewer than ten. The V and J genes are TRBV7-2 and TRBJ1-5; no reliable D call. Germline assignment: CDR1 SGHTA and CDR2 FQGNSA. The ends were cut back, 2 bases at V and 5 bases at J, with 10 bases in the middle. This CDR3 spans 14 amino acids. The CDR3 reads CASSLMGLDQPQHF. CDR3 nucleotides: TGTGCCAGCAGCTTAATGGGATTGGATCAGCCCCAGCATTTT.

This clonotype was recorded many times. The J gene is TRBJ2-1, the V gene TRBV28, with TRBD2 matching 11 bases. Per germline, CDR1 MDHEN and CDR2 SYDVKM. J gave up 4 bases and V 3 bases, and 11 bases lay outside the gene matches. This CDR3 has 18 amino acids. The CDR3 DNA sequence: TGTGCCAGCAGTTTTGAACTAGCGGGGGTATCTACTTACAATGAGCAGTTCTTC. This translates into CASSFELAGVSTYNEQFF.

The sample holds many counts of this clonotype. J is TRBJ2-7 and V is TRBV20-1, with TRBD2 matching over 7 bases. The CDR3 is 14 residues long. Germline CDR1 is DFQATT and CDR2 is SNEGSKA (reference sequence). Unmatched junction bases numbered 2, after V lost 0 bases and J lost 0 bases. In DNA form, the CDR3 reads TGCAGTGCTAGAGATGGACTAGGCTCCTACGAGCAGTACTTC. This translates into CSARDGLGSYEQYF.

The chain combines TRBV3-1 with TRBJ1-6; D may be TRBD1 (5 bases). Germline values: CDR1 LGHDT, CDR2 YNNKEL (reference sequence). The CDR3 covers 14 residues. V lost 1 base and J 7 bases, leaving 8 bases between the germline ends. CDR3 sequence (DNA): TGTGCCAGCAGCCAAGCGGGGGGGAATTCACCCCTCCACTTT. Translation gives CASSQAGGNSPLHF.

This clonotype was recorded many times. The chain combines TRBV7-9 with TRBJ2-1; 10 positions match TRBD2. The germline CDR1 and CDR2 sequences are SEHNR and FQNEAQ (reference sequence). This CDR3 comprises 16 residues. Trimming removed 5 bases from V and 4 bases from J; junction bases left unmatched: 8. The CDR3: CASSTRPGLAYNEQFF. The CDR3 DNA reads TGTGCCAGCAGCACCCGGCCGGGACTAGCGTACAATGAGCAGTTCTTC. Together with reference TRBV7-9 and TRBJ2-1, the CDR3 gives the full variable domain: DTGVSQNPRHKITKRGQNVTFRCDPISEHNRLYWYRQTLGQGPEFLTYFQNEAQLEKSRLLSDRFSAERPKGSFSTLEIQRTEQGDSAMYLCASSTRPGLAYNEQFFGPGTRLTVL.

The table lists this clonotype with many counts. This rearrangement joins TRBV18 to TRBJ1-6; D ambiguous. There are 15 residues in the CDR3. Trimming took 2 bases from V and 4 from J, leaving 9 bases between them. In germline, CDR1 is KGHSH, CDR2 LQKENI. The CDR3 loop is CASSPTPTYNSPLHF. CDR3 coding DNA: TGTGCCAGCTCACCAACTCCTACTTATAATTCACCCCTCCACTTT.

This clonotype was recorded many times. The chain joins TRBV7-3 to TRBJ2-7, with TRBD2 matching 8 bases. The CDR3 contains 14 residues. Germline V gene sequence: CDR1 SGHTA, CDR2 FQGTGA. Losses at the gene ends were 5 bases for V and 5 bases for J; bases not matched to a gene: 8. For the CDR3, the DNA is TGTGCCAGCAGCCTACAGGGACTAGAAAACGAGCAGTACTTC. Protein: CASSLQGLENEQYF.

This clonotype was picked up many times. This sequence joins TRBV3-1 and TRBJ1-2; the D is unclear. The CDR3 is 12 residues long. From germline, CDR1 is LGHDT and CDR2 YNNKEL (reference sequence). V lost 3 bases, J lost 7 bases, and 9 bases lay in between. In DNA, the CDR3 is TGTGCCAGCAGCCAGGGCGCTCGTGGCTACACCTTC. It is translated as CASSQGARGYTF.

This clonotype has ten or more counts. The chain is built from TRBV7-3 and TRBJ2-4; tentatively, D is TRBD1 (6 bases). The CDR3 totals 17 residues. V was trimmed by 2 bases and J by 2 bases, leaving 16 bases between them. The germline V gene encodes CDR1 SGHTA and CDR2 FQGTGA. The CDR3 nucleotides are TGTGCCAGCAGCTTAGGGGTGTTGACAGGCACCAAAAACATTCAGTACTTC. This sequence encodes CASSLGVLTGTKNIQYF.

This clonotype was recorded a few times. This CDR3 is CSVSGDDQPQHF. In nucleotides, the CDR3 is TGCAGCGTTTCAGGGGACGATCAGCCCCAGCATTTT. V gene TRBV29-1 combines with J gene TRBJ1-5; TRBD1 might be the D (6 bases). The CDR3 has 12 residues. V dropped 5 bases and J dropped 5 bases, with 10 bases sitting between them. The germline gives CDR1 SQVTM, CDR2 ANQGSEA. Combining the CDR3 with reference TRBV29-1 and TRBJ1-5 gives the whole variable domain SAVISQKPSRDICQRGTSLTIQCQVDSQVTMMFWYRQQPGQSLTLIATANQGSEATYESGFVIDKFPISRPNLTFSTLTVSNMSPEDSSIYLCSVSGDDQPQHFGDGTRLSIL.

CDR3 DNA: TGCGCCAGCAGTGAGAACACCGGCTATGGCTACACCTTC. As protein: CASSENTGYGYTF. This chain links TRBV10-1 with TRBJ1-2; D gene uncertain. Germline V lookup: CDR1 WNHNN, CDR2 SYGVQD (reference sequence). This CDR3 spans 13 amino acids. V was cut by 2 bases and J by 4 bases, with 8 bases left in between.

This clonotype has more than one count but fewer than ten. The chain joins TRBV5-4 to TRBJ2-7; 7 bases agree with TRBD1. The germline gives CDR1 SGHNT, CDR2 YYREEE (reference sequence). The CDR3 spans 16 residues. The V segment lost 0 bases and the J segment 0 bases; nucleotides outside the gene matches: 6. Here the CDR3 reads CASSLDGQASSYEQYF. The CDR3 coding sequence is TGTGCCAGCAGCTTGGACGGACAGGCGAGCTCCTACGAGCAGTACTTC.

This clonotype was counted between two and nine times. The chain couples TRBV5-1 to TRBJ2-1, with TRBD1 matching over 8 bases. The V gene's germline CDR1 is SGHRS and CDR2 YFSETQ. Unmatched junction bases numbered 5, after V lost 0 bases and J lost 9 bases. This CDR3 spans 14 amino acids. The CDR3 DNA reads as TGCGCCAGCAGCTTGGATAAGACAGGGGTTGAGCAGTTCTTC. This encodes CASSLDKTGVEQFF.

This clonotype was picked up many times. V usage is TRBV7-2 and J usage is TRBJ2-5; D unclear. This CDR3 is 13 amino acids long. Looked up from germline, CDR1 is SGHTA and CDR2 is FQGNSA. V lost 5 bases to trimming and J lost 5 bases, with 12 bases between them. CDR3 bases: TGTGCCAGCAGCCCCGAACCTGTGGAGACCCAGTACTTC. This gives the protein CASSPEPVETQYF.

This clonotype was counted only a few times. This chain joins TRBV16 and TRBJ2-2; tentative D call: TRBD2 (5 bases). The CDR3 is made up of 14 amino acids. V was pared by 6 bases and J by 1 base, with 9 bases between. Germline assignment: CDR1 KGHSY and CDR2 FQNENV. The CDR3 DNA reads TGTGCCAGCAGTTCGGGGAGGAACACCGGGGAGCTGTTTTTT. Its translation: CASSSGRNTGELFF.

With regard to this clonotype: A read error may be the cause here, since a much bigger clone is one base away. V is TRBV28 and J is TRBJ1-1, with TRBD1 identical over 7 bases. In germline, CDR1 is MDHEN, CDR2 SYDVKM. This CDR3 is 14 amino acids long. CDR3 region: CASRPGTAHTEASF. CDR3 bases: TGTGCCAGCAGACCTGGGACAGCCCACACTGAAGCTTCCTTT.

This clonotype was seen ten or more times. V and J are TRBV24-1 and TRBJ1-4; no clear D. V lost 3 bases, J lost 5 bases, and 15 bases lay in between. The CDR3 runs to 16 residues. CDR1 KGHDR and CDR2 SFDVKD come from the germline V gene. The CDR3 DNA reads TGTGCCACCAGTGATACCGCCGGGGAAGGCAATGAAAAACTGTTTTTT. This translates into CATSDTAGEGNEKLFF.

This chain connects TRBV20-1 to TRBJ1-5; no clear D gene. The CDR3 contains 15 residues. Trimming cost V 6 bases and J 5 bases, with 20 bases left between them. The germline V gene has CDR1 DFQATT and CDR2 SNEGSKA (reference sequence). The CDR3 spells CSAHNPLVEDQPQHF. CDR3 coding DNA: TGCAGTGCCCATAATCCTTTGGTCGAAGATCAGCCCCAGCATTTT.

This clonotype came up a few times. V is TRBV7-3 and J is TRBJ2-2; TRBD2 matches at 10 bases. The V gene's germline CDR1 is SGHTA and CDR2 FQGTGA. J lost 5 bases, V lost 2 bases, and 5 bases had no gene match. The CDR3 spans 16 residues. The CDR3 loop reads CASSLFIAGGTGELFF. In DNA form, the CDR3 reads TGTGCCAGCAGCTTATTTATAGCGGGAGGAACCGGGGAGCTGTTTTTT.

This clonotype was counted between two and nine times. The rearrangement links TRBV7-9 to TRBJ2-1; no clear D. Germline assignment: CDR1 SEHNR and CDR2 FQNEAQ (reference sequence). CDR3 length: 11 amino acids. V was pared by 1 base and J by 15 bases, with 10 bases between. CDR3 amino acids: CASSLGQEVFF. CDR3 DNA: TGTGCCAGCAGCTTAGGGCAGGAAGTGTTCTTC.

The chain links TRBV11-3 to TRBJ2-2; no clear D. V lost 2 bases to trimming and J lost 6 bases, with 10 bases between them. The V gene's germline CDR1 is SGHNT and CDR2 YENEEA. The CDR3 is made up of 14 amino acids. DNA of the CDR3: TGTGCCAGCAGCTTATTTGGGGTTTCCGGGGAGCTGTTTTTT. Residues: CASSLFGVSGELFF. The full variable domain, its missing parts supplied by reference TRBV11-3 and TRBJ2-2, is EAGVVQSPRYKIIEKKQPVAFWCNPISGHNTLYWYLQNLGQGPELLIRYENEEAVDDSQLPKDRFSAERLKGVDSTLKIQPAELGDSAVYLCASSLFGVSGELFFGEGSRLTVL.

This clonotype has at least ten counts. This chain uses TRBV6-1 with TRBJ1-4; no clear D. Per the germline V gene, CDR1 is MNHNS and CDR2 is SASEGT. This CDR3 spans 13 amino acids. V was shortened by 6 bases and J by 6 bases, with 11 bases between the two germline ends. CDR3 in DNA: TGTGCCAGCAGAAGTCACGGAGATGAAAAACTGTTTTTT. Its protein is CASRSHGDEKLFF.